This is a list of T cell receptor beta chains from one sample in a study of regulatory T cells in long-lasting Graves disease. TCRdb analysed the multiplex PCR reads with MiXCR anew, one entry per CDR3 protein. Of 250,000 or so distinct CDR3 sequences in the sample, around a sixth were seen once. These data were also filed under a second study, of T cells in Graves' hyperthyroidism and ophthalmopathy.

Material: peripheral blood mononuclear cells (PBMCs), obtained at new diagnosis, from a patient treated with antithyroid drugs. These receptors originate from a woman younger than 45 with Graves disease. Each CDR3 is given with its conserved first and last residue. Fields, in order: V gene, clone size, D gene, J gene, CDR3 length, CDR3 protein, CDR3 DNA. A D gene is named only where the DNA matches it firmly. Not all rows give a size; the values are once, few, many and, for expanded clones, a class.

v_gene: TRBV20-1
abundance: .
d_gene: .
j_gene: TRBJ2-3
len: 13
CDR3aa: CSTREGGDDTQYF
CDR3nt: TGCAGTACTAGAGAGGGTGGGGATGATACGCAGTATTTT

v_gene: TRBV10-3
abundance: many
d_gene: .
j_gene: TRBJ2-1
len: 15
CDR3aa: CAISESTLVGAEQFF
CDR3nt: TGTGCCATCAGTGAGTCGACTCTAGTAGGGGCTGAGCAGTTCTTC

v_gene: TRBV19
abundance: .
d_gene: .
j_gene: TRBJ1-2
len: 15
CDR3aa: CASSRGKSNLYGYTF
CDR3nt: TGTGCCAGTAGTCGGGGGAAATCTAACCTCTATGGCTACACCTTC

v_gene: TRBV2
abundance: many
d_gene: TRBD1
j_gene: TRBJ1-1
len: 14
CDR3aa: CASSPTGEDTEAFF
CDR3nt: TGTGCCAGCAGTCCGACAGGGGAAGACACTGAAGCTTTCTTT

v_gene: TRBV15
abundance: few
d_gene: TRBD2
j_gene: TRBJ2-1
len: 16
CDR3aa: CATSGPVSGVNNEQFF
CDR3nt: TGTGCCACCAGCGGACCCGTGAGCGGGGTAAACAATGAGCAGTTCTTC

v_gene: TRBV20-1
abundance: many
d_gene: .
j_gene: TRBJ2-7
len: 15
CDR3aa: CSARDLGGKTYEQYF
CDR3nt: TGCAGTGCTAGAGATCTAGGGGGGAAAACCTACGAGCAGTACTTC

v_gene: TRBV7-9
abundance: .
d_gene: .
j_gene: TRBJ1-1
len: 13
CDR3aa: CASSLGQSREAFF
CDR3nt: TGTGCCAGCAGCTTAGGACAGTCACGGGAAGCTTTCTTT

v_gene: TRBV20-1
abundance: few
d_gene: .
j_gene: TRBJ1-1
len: 13
CDR3aa: CSASVGANTEAFF
CDR3nt: TGCAGTGCTAGCGTTGGGGCGAACACTGAAGCTTTCTTT

v_gene: TRBV3-1
abundance: many
d_gene: .
j_gene: TRBJ2-1
len: 12
CDR3aa: CASSQDWGEQFF
CDR3nt: TGTGCCAGCAGCCAAGACTGGGGTGAGCAGTTCTTC

v_gene: TRBV9
abundance: few
d_gene: .
j_gene: TRBJ2-2
len: 16
CDR3aa: CASSVGGEMNTGELFF
CDR3nt: TGTGCCAGCAGCGTAGGTGGGGAGATGAACACCGGGGAGCTGTTTTTT

v_gene: TRBV4-2
abundance: many
d_gene: .
j_gene: TRBJ2-7
len: 15
CDR3aa: CASTFLVGGNYEQYF
CDR3nt: TGTGCCAGCACTTTCCTGGTGGGCGGGAACTACGAGCAGTACTTC

v_gene: TRBV7-9
abundance: many
d_gene: .
j_gene: TRBJ1-1
len: 15
CDR3aa: CASRQLPGPLTEAFF
CDR3nt: TGTGCCAGCAGGCAACTACCGGGACCCTTAACTGAAGCTTTCTTT

v_gene: TRBV6-1
abundance: few
d_gene: .
j_gene: TRBJ1-2
len: 16
CDR3aa: CASSEALGGSGYGYTF
CDR3nt: TGTGCCAGCAGTGAAGCATTGGGCGGTTCCGGCTATGGCTACACCTTC

v_gene: TRBV9
abundance: many
d_gene: .
j_gene: TRBJ2-1
len: 16
CDR3aa: CASSPTGSFSYNEQFF
CDR3nt: TGTGCCAGCAGCCCCACAGGCAGTTTTTCCTACAATGAGCAGTTCTTC

v_gene: TRBV6-5
abundance: many
d_gene: .
j_gene: TRBJ1-2
len: 15
CDR3aa: CASSYFGQGPSGYTF
CDR3nt: TGTGCCAGCAGTTATTTCGGGCAGGGCCCAAGTGGCTACACCTTC

v_gene: TRBV6-1
abundance: many
d_gene: .
j_gene: TRBJ2-1
len: 17
CDR3aa: CASSATGRGWSYNEQFF
CDR3nt: TGTGCCAGCAGTGCAACGGGCCGCGGTTGGTCCTACAATGAGCAGTTCTTC

v_gene: TRBV4-1
abundance: .
d_gene: .
j_gene: TRBJ1-1
len: 16
CDR3aa: CASSHPVGGANTEAFF
CDR3nt: TGCGCCAGCAGCCACCCCGTGGGGGGGGCCAACACTGAAGCTTTCTTT